The TCR beta chain described here comes from a study of blood T cells in healthy people across ages. The CDR3 spans 15 residues. Per germline, CDR1 LGHNA and CDR2 YSLEER. V lost 5 bases to trimming and J lost 2 bases; unmatched junction nucleotides: 5. General study findings and limits: Conclusively comparing naive with antigen-experienced cells was impossible with unsorted PBMCs. Age brought a roughly linear fall in TCR beta diversity measured per million T cells.

The authors ran a second PCR of roughly 6 to 12 cycles using a sample-barcoded 5' primer and a J-beta primer mix. Unique molecular identifiers of 12 random nucleotides labeled each cDNA. TCRdb re-called the 5' RACE reads with MiXCR, one entry per CDR3 protein. In the table there are 650,000 to 950,000 distinct CDR3 sequences, under 45% of which are singletons. This clonotype was detected a few times. The antigen is undetermined. This TCR was sampled from a man between 60 and 70 years old in good health. Sequencing was carried out using blood. This rearrangement joins TRBV4-3 to TRBJ1-4; 7 bases fit TRBD1. CDR3 in DNA: TGCGCCAGCAGCGCAAACAGGGGTACTAATGAAAAACTGTTTTTT. Encoded protein: CASSANRGTNEKLFF.